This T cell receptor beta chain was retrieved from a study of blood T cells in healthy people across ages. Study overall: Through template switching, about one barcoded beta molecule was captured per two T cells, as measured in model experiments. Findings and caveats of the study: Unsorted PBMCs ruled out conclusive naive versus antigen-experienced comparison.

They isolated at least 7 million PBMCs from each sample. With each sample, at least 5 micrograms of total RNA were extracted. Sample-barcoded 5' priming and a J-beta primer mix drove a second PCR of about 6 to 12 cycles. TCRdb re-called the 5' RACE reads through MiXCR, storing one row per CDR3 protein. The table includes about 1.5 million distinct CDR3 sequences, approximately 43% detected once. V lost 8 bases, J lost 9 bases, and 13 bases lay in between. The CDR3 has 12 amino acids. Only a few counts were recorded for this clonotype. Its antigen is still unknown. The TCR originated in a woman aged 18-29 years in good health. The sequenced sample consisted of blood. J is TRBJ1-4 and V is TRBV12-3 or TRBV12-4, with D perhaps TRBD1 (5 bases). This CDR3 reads CASWGNGQKLFF. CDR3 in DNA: TGTGCCAGCTGGGGCAATGGGCAAAAACTGTTTTTT.